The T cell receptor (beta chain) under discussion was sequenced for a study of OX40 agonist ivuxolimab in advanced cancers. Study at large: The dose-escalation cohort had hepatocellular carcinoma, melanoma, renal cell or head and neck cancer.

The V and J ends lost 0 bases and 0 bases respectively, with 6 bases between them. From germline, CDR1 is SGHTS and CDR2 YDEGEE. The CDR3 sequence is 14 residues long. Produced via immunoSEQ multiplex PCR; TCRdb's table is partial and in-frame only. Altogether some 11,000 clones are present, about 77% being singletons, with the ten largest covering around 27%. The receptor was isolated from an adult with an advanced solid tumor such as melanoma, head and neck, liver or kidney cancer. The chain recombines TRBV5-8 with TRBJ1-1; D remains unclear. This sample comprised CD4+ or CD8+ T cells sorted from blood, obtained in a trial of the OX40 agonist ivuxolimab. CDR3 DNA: TGTGCCAGCAGCTTGGTGGCGGTGAACACTGAAGCTTTCTTT. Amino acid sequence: CASSLVAVNTEAFF.